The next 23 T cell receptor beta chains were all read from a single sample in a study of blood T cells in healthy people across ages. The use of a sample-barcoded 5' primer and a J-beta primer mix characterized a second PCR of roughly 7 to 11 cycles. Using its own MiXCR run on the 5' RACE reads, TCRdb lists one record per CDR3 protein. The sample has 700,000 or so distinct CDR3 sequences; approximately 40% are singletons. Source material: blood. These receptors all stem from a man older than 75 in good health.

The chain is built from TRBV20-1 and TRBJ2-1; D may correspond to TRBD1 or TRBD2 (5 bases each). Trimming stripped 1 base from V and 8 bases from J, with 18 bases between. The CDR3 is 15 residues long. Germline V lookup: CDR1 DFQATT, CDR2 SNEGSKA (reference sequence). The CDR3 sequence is CSARAWDGLGDEQFF. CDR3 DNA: TGCAGTGCTAGAGCCTGGGACGGATTAGGAGATGAGCAGTTCTTC.

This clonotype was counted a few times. As DNA, the CDR3 is TGTGCCAGCAGCTTATTACAGAGCGGTGGCTACACCTTC. It yields the protein CASSLLQSGGYTF. V and J are TRBV7-9 and TRBJ1-2; no reliable D call. The CDR3 is 13 residues long. V was trimmed by 2 bases and J by 7 bases, leaving 11 bases between them. Looked up from germline, CDR1 is SEHNR and CDR2 is FQNEAQ (reference sequence).

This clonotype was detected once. In DNA, the CDR3 is TGTGCCAGCAGATTACACGTACCGGGACTAGCGACCGAGAGTTTTTATACGCAGTATTTT. Residues: CASRLHVPGLATESFYTQYF. V and J are TRBV6-2 or TRBV6-3 and TRBJ2-3; 10 bases line up with TRBD2. The CDR3 sequence is 20 residues long. Germline V gene sequence: CDR1 MNHEY, CDR2 SVGEGT. The V gene end was trimmed by 6 bases and the J gene end by 7 bases; junction bases not matched to a gene: 25.

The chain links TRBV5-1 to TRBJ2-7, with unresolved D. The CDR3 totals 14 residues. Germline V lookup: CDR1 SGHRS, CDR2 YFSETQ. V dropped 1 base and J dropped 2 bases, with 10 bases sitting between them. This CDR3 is CASSLRSVTYEQYF. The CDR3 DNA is TGCGCCAGCAGCTTGCGGAGCGTAACCTACGAGCAGTACTTC.

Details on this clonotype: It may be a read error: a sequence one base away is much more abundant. CDR3 in amino acids: CASSPWFPQKTQYF. The CDR3 nucleotides read TGTGCCAGCAGCCCTTGGTTCCCCCAAAAGACCCAGTACTTC. The genes are TRBV6-5 and TRBJ2-5; no definite D call. The CDR3 length is 14 residues. CDR1 and CDR2 (germline): MNHEY, SVGAGI.

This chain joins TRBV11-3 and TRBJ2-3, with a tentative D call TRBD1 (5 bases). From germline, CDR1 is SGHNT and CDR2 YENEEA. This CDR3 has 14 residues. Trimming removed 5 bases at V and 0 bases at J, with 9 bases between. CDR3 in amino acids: CASSAHRSTDTQYF. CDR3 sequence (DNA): TGTGCCAGCAGCGCCCACAGGAGCACAGATACGCAGTATTTT.

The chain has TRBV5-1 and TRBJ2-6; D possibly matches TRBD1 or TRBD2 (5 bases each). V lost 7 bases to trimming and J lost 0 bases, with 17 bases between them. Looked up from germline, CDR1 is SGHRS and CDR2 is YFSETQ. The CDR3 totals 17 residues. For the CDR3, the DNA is TGCGCCAGCGCGACCGGGACGGGGACCTCTGGGGCCAACGTCCTGACTTTC. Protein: CASATGTGTSGANVLTF.

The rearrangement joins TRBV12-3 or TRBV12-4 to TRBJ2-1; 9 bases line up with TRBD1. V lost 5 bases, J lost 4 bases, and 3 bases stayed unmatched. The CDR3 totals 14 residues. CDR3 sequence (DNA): TGTGCCAGCAGTAACGACAGGGGGTACAATGAGCAGTTCTTC. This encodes CASSNDRGYNEQFF.

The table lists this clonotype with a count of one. DNA of the CDR3: TGCGCCAGCAGCGTCGACAGGCCGGCTGAGCAGTTCTTC. The encoded protein is CASSVDRPAEQFF. The chain is built from TRBV5-1 and TRBJ2-1, with D perhaps TRBD1 (6 bases). Trimming removed 4 bases from V and 9 bases from J, with 14 bases in between. Germline-derived CDR1 and CDR2 are SGHRS and YFSETQ. CDR3 length: 13 residues. Based on the CDR3 plus reference TRBV5-1 and TRBJ2-1, the full variable domain is KAGVTQTPRYLIKTRGQQVTLSCSPISGHRSVSWYQQTPGQGLQFLFEYFSETQRNKGNFPGRFSGRQFSNSRSEMNVSTLELGDSALYLCASSVDRPAEQFFGPGTRLTVL.

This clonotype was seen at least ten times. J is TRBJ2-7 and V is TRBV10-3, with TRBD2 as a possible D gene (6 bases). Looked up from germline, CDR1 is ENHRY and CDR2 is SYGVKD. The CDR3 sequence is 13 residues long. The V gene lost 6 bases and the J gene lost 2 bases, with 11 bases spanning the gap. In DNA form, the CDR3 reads TGTGCCATCAGCGGGGAGGCCACCTACGAGCAGTACTTC. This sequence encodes CAISGEATYEQYF.

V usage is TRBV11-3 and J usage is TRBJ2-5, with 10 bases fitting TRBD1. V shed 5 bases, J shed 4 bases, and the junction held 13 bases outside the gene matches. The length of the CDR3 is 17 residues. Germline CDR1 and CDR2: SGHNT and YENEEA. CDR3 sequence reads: CASSLGSGGTGVETQYF. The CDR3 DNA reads TGTGCCAGCAGCCTAGGGTCGGGAGGGACAGGGGTAGAGACCCAGTACTTC.

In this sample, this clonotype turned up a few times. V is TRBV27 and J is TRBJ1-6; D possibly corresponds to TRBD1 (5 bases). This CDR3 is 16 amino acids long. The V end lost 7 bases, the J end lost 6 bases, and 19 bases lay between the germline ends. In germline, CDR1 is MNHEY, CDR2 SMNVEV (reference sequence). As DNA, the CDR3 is TGTGCCAGCACCTCCTGGGCAGGGACCCTTAATTCACCCCTCCACTTT. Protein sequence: CASTSWAGTLNSPLHF.

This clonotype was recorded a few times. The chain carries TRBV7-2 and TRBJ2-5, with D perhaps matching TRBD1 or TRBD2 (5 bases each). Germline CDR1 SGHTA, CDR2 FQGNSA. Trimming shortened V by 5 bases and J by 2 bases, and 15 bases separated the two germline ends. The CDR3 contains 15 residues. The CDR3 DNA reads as TGTGCCAGCAGCATGTCGGGACCCATACAAGAGACCCAGTACTTC. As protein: CASSMSGPIQETQYF.

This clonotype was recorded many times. CDR3 loop: CASSISTSSPLHF. The DNA for the CDR3 is TGTGCCAGCAGCATTAGTACTTCTTCACCCCTCCACTTT. The chain recombines TRBV11-2 with TRBJ1-6; D is unresolved. V was shortened by 5 bases and J by 9 bases, with 11 bases between the two germline ends. The CDR3 is 13 residues long. Per the germline V gene, CDR1 is SGHAT and CDR2 is FQNNGV. The full variable domain, rest sourced from reference TRBV11-2 and TRBJ1-6, is EAGVAQSPRYKIIEKRQSVAFWCNPISGHATLYWYQQILGQGPKLLIQFQNNGVVDDSQLPKDRFSAERLKGVDSTLKIQPAKLEDSAVYLCASSISTSSPLHFGNGTRLTVT.

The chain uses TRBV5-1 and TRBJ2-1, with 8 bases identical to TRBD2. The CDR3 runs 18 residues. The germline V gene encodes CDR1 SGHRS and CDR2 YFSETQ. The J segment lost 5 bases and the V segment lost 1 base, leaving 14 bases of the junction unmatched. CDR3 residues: CASSLRGGQSSPHNEQFF. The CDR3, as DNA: TGCGCCAGCAGCTTGCGGGGGGGCCAGAGTTCCCCCCACAATGAGCAGTTCTTC.

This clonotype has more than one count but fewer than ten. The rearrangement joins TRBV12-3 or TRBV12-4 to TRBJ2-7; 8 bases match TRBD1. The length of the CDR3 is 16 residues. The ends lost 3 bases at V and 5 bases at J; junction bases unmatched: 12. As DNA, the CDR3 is TGTGCCAGCAGTTTTAAGAGATCAGGGGGCAGGAACGAGCAGTACTTC. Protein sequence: CASSFKRSGGRNEQYF.

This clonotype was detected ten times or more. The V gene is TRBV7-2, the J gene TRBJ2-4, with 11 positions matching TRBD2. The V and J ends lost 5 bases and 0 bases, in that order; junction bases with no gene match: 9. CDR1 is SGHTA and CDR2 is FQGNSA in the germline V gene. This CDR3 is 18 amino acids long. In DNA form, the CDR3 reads TGTGCCAGCAGCCCGAGACTAGCGGGACCGCTAGCCAAAAACATTCAGTACTTC. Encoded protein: CASSPRLAGPLAKNIQYF.

Written as DNA, the CDR3 is TGTGCCAGTTCCGGGACGGACTACGAGCAGTACTTC. Amino acid sequence: CASSGTDYEQYF. This rearrangement joins TRBV27 to TRBJ2-5; either TRBD1 or TRBD2 may fit D (5 bases each). The J call may be wrong; the DNA end is better matched by TRBJ2-7. Germline loops: CDR1 MNHEY, CDR2 SMNVEV (reference sequence). The CDR3 runs 12 residues.

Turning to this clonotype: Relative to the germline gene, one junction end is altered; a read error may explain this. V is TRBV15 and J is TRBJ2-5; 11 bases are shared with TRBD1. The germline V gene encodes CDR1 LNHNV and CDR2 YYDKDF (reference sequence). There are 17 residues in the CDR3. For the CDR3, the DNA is TGTGCCACCAGCAACGACCGGGACAGGGGGGCCCAAGAGGCCCAGTACTTC. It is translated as CATSNDRDRGAQEAQYF.

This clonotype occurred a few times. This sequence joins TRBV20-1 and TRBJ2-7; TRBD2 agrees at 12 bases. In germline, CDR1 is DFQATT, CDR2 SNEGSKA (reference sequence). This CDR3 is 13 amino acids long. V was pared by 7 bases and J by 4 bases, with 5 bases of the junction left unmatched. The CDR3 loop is CSVPGLAGYEQYF. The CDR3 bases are TGCAGTGTTCCGGGACTAGCGGGTTACGAGCAGTACTTC.

The DNA for the CDR3 is TGCAGTGCTCCAGATTTGACGGGGGGCTCCTACAATGAGCAGTTCTTC. Encoded protein: CSAPDLTGGSYNEQFF. This rearrangement joins TRBV20-1 to TRBJ2-1; 7 positions agree with TRBD2. Germline V gives CDR1 DFQATT, CDR2 SNEGSKA (reference sequence). CDR3 length equals 16 residues. With 5 bases clipped from V and 0 bases from J, the junction kept 10 bases outside the gene matches.

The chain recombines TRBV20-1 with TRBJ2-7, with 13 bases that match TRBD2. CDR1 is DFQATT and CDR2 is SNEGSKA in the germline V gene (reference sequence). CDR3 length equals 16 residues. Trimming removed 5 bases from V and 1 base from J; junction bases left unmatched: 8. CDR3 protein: CSALTSGRGSSYEQYF. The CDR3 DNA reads TGCAGTGCTCTCACTAGCGGGAGGGGATCTTCCTACGAGCAGTACTTC.

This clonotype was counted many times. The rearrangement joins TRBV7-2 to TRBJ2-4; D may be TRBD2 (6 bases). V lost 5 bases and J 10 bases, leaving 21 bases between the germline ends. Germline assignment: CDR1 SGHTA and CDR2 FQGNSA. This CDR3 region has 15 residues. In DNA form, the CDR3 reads TGTGCCAGCAGCGGCCGGGAACTAGCTAAAACAATTCAGTACTTC. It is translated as CASSGRELAKTIQYF. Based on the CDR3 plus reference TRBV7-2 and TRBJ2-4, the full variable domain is GAGVSQSPSNKVTEKGKDVELRCDPISGHTALYWYRQSLGQGLEFLIYFQGNSAPDKSGLPSDRFSAERTGGSVSTLTIQRTQQEDSAVYLCASSGRELAKTIQYFGAGTRLSVL.